The clone carrying this T cell receptor beta chain appeared many times. As yet, its antigen is unknown. Preparing the TCRbeta library involved the use of unique molecular identifiers. TCRdb re-called the PCR reads with MiXCR, one entry per CDR3 protein. The sample yields about 15,000 distinct CDR3 sequences, around 5.8% seen once. This entry is derived from a study of T-cell reconstitution after alpha-beta-depleted transplantation in children. Trimming took 1 base from V and 2 from J, leaving 6 bases between them. The CDR3 has 13 amino acids. Germline V gene data show CDR1 as LGHDT and CDR2 as YNNKEL (reference sequence). Study outcomes and limitations: Fresh T-cell production supplied most of the T-cell counts and diversity seen one year after transplant.

The V gene is TRBV3-1, the J gene TRBJ2-7, with D unclear. The sequence derives from a boy between 10 and 17 years old with acute lymphoblastic leukemia, due to receive a stem cell transplant. Material: PBMCs, obtained before TCRalphabeta/CD19-depleted stem cell transplant. As DNA, the CDR3 is TGTGCCAGCAGCCAAGGACCGGCCTACGAGCAGTACTTC. This encodes CASSQGPAYEQYF.